The 3 T cell receptor beta chains reported below all come from one sample, sequenced in a study of blood T cell repertoires in COVID-19. Profiled with immunoSEQ multiplex PCR; TCRdb holds only in-frame clones, not every one. Of a few hundred thousand clones in the sample, approximately 88% were seen once. What was sequenced was PBMCs or T cells enriched from blood (not recorded which). The receptors here all came from a woman in her twenties or thirties who had recovered from COVID-19.

The rearrangement links TRBV10-3 to TRBJ2-1; D is perhaps TRBD1 (5 bases). Germline V CDR1 and CDR2: ENHRY, SYGVKD. The CDR3 loop spans 15 amino acids. The V end lost 3 bases, the J end lost 0 bases, and 9 bases lay between the germline ends. The DNA for the CDR3 is TGTGCCATCAGTGAAGTAGGGGTCTCCTACAATGAGCAGTTCTTC. Amino acid sequence: CAISEVGVSYNEQFF.

The chain joins TRBV29-1 to TRBJ1-2, with D hard to call. The V end lost 6 bases, the J end lost 3 bases, and 14 bases lay between the germline ends. Germline V CDR1 and CDR2: SQVTM, ANQGSEA. The CDR3 spans 13 residues. The chain's CDR3 is CSVGEGLDYGYTF. For the CDR3, the DNA is TGCAGCGTCGGGGAGGGCCTCGACTATGGCTACACCTTC.

V and J are TRBV28 and TRBJ1-2, with a weak D call TRBD1 (5 bases). The germline V gene encodes CDR1 MDHEN and CDR2 SYDVKM. Trimming removed 5 bases at V and 2 bases at J, with 12 bases between. The CDR3 is made up of 14 amino acids. CDR3 amino acids: CASSLGQGNYGYTF. The CDR3 nucleotides read TGTGCCAGCAGTCTAGGACAAGGGAACTATGGCTACACCTTC.